This T cell receptor (beta chain) was captured in a study of blood T cell repertoires in COVID-19. Germline values: CDR1 WNHNN, CDR2 SYGVQD (reference sequence). V was clipped by 6 bases and J by 1 base; unmatched bases: 5. This CDR3 contains 16 residues. How the authors handled the data: Amplified reference gene primers provided the basis for estimating nucleated cell counts. The method was immunoSEQ multiplex PCR; TCRdb's version includes in-frame clones alone and lacks a portion of them. The DNA gave D and trimming, while V, J and clone size come from that table. This sample yields about 400,000 clones, of which around nine tenths are seen a single time; 1.5% to 2% belongs to the top ten.

This TCR derives from a woman in her 30s who had recovered from COVID-19. The chain recombines TRBV10-1 with TRBJ2-2; 10 positions match TRBD1. Source material: PBMCs or T cells enriched from blood (not recorded which). The CDR3 region has the DNA TGCGCCAGCAGAGACAGGGGGCTCTTGAACACCGGGGAGCTGTTTTTT. Translating gives CASRDRGLLNTGELFF.